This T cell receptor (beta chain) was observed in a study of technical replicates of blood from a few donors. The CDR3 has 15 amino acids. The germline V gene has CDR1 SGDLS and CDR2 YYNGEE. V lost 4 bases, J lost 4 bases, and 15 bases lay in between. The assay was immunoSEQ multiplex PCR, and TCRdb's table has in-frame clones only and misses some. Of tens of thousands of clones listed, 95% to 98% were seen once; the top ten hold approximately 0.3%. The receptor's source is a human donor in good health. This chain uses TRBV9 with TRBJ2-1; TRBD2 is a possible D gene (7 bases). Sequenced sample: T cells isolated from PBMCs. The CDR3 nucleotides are TGTGCCAGCAGCAAAGAGGCGGGGGCTTACAATGAGCAGTTCTTC. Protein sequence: CASSKEAGAYNEQFF. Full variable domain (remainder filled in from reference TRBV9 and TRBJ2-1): DSGVTQTPKHLITATGQRVTLRCSPRSGDLSVYWYQQSLDQGLQFLIQYYNGEERAKGNILERFSAQQFPDLHSELNLSSLELGDSALYFCASSKEAGAYNEQFFGPGTRLTVL.